A single sample gave rise to the 5 T cell receptor beta chains below, sequenced in a study of regulatory T cells in long-lasting Graves disease. Combining iRepertoire HTBI primers with Arm-PCR of CDR3 regions, the authors built TCR beta libraries. TCRdb analysed the multiplex PCR reads with MiXCR anew, one entry per CDR3 protein. The sample records roughly 430,000 distinct CDR3 sequences, 16% being singletons. The time point was: newly diagnosed GD, antithyroid drugs for less than 3 months. Isolated PBMC RNA provided the starting material for the TCR library. The sample was also reused in another study, on T cells in Graves' hyperthyroidism and ophthalmopathy.

The specimen was peripheral blood mononuclear cells (PBMCs), collected at new diagnosis, from a patient treated with antithyroid drugs. All receptors derive from a woman aged 25-40 years with Graves disease.

This clonotype has just a few counts. This chain links TRBV19 with TRBJ2-3; 8 bases align to TRBD1. V shed 9 bases, J shed 2 bases, and the junction held 4 bases outside the gene matches. CDR1 LNHDA and CDR2 SQIVND come from the germline V gene (reference sequence). CDR3 size: 13 residues. Here the CDR3 reads CASGTGSTDTQYF. Written as DNA, the CDR3 is TGTGCCAGCGGGACAGGCTCCACAGATACGCAGTATTTT.

Worth noting for this clonotype: A much more abundant neighbour one base away suggests this may be a read error. The chain couples TRBV6-1 to TRBJ2-7; perhaps TRBD1 as D (5 bases). Germline CDR1 and CDR2: MNHNS and SASEGT. The CDR3 totals 14 residues. CDR3 nucleotide sequence: TGTGCCAGCAGAACACAGAGTGGGGCCTACGGGCAGTACTTC. Residues: CASRTQSGAYGQYF.

The genes are TRBV7-6 and TRBJ2-1, with TRBD2 matching over 12 bases. Germline V gene data show CDR1 as SGHVS and CDR2 as FNYEAQ. This CDR3 contains 16 residues. V shed 6 bases and J 8 bases; nucleotides not matched to a gene: 11. The CDR3 coding sequence is TGTGCCAGCAGACCCCTAGCGGGAGGGCCATCGGATGAGCAGTTCTTC. Its translation: CASRPLAGGPSDEQFF.

About this clonotype itself: A far larger clone is off by one base, so a read error is likely. The V gene is TRBV28, the J gene TRBJ2-7; 15 bases align to TRBD2. Germline V gives CDR1 MDHEN, CDR2 SYDVKM. Trimming at V came to 6 bases and at J to 7 bases, leaving 4 bases not matched to a gene. There are 14 residues in the CDR3. CDR3 loop: CASRSGLAGGEQYF. The CDR3 nucleotides read TGTGCCAGCAGATCAGGACTAGCGGGAGGGGAGCAGTACTTC.

There are many counts of this clonotype. The chain combines TRBV20-1 with TRBJ2-1, with D maybe TRBD2 (5 bases). This CDR3 is 17 amino acids long. Germline CDR1 reads DFQATT; CDR2 reads SNEGSKA (reference sequence). Trimming removed 6 bases from V and 4 bases from J, with 25 bases in between. Here the CDR3 reads CSALRLEKDWRYNEQFF. The DNA of the CDR3 is TGCAGTGCCCTCAGGTTGGAAAAGGACTGGCGGTACAATGAGCAGTTCTTC.